The clone carrying this TCR beta chain occurred many times. The antigen remains unidentified. Amplification of TCR alpha and beta CDR3 regions from RNA used iRepertoire nested multiplex PCR. One entry per CDR3 protein results from TCRdb running MiXCR on the multiplex PCR reads. The sample gives 93,000 or so distinct CDR3 sequences, 29% of which show up once; 44% is in the top ten. Germline-derived CDR1 and CDR2 are MNHEY and SMNVEV (reference sequence). V was clipped by 6 bases and J by 0 bases, with 9 bases between them. This CDR3 comprises 14 residues. These data belong to a study of glioma-infiltrating T cells. General study points: Gliomas, especially low-grade, showed above-expected tissue-blood divergence; non-neoplastic patients showed below.

The sequencing input was glioma tissue, nonneoplastic brain tissue, or PBMCs (not recorded which). The rearrangement uses TRBV27 and TRBJ1-3, with D uncertain. This sequence originates from a human donor with low-grade glioma or glioblastoma, undergoing nonglioma brain surgery, or in good health (not recorded which). DNA for the CDR3: TGTGCCAGCAGGCCGTCGGGCTCTGGAAACACCATATATTTT. Translation gives CASRPSGSGNTIYF.